This T cell receptor beta chain was sequenced for a study of STAT5B mutations in CD4+ large granular lymphocyte leukemia. This CDR3 contains 13 residues. The ends were cut back, 4 bases at V and 3 bases at J, with 9 bases in the middle. The germline CDR1 and CDR2 sequences are LGHNA and YSLEER. On this clone itself: What it binds is not known.

The study's findings and limits: 25% of private leukemic clonotypes occurred rarely in other patients' non-leukemic repertoires. 8/27 top patient clones versus 2/35 control clones were TRBV06-family.

Here immunoSEQ multiplex PCR was the method, and the copy in TCRdb shows in-frame clones only, minus some. This table has around 31,000 clones, 72% appearing once. This clonotype originated in a human donor in good health. The chain combines TRBV4-3 with TRBJ1-1, with D possibly matching TRBD1 (5 bases). Sample: CD4+ T cells from blood buffy coats. The CDR3, as DNA: TGCGCCAGCAGCCTGACCAGGGACACTGAAGCTTTCTTT. Amino acids: CASSLTRDTEAFF.